This TCR beta chain was found in a study of tissue T cells after allogeneic stem cell transplantation (dated 2022 in TCRdb). Broadly, across the study: The study profiled TCR beta repertoires across many tissues from research autopsies of patients with and without GVHD, plus mouse models of GVHD. The human arm was a prospective observational study without blinding or randomization. Summary of the overall study and its limitations: Within patients, how anatomically similar tissues were was a major factor shaping TCR repertoire composition, regardless of disease or transplant status. Blood and spleen T cells captured only a limited portion of the TCR repertoire detected in tissues, in both patients and mice. Few T cell clones were found to be shared across patients, but shared repertoire signatures across patients were revealed in a tissue-specific fashion by motif-based clustering. Which tissue TCRs were alloreactive or antigen-specific was not determined in the study, and some clones might have been persisting host cells. A small and clinically heterogeneous patient cohort was studied, and sampling depth was acknowledged as a limitation.

This clone appeared a few times. The antigen it binds to is not known. Mouse gene names and germline sequences are used here. The read ends 1 residue early relative to the CDR3; the germline J gene fills the gap. After removal of 0 bases from V and 0 bases from J, the junction retains 2 bases not matched to a gene. Including cysteine and phenylalanine, the CDR3 has 15 amino acids. The DNA covers only part of the CDR3, 42 bases in frame from base 1. The germline V gene specifies GFQATS as CDR1 and STVNSAI as CDR2. This specimen's time point label, interpreted: mouse harvest day 14 after allogeneic transplant. Each mouse graft, delivered by tail vein injection, combined 10^6 splenic CD5+ T cells with 10^7 T-cell-depleted bone marrow cells. GVHD in mice was modeled with a major MHC-mismatch B6 (H2b) into BALB/c (H2d) model, and tissues were profiled at day 7 or 14. On day 7 or 14 post-transplant, mouse tissues and retro-orbital blood were harvested with separate sterile tools for each animal, and livers were flushed before harvest. Before genomic DNA was isolated with the DNeasy Blood & Tissue Kit, mouse tissues were minced with razor blades in buffered saline.

Receptor libraries were prepared by the immunoSEQ multiplex PCR assay. Adaptive Biotechnologies performed TCRbeta CDR3 sequencing at survey depth and reported CDR3 sequences, V/J genes, productive frequency, and template counts. Amplification of TCR beta CDR3 regions was performed from genomic DNA rather than from RNA. The paper's data handling went like this. Jensen-Shannon divergence served to quantify pairwise repertoire overlap between tissues, with 0 meaning identical and 1 meaning complete divergence. Tissues were clustered by single-linkage agglomerative hierarchical clustering of pairwise JSD values and displayed as dendrograms. GLIPH2 was run on all patient samples with simulation_depth 1000, kmer_min_depth 3 and cdr3_length_cutoff 8, and groups with more than two unique CDR3s were retained. In a standardized tissue-overlap score, Jaccard GLIPH-group overlap across patients was extrapolated to a standard repertoire size of 1000 clones. To look at how diversity was associated with clinical or experimental variables, linear mixed-effect models were used, with tissue treated as a fixed effect and individual treated as a random effect. TCRdb carries this immuneACCESS record with in-frame sequences only. Its versions omit some clonotypes, under half of them owing to an unresolved V gene in the studies checked, with the rest unexplained. V and J calls and clone size are given by that table; D and trimming were obtained from the DNA. Within this sample are 2,000 to 2,500 clones, with around 43% of them counted one time only. The top ten clonotypes cover less than 40% of the sample.

Sequencing was carried out using lymph node tissue. The chain couples TRBV20 to TRBJ2-7, with 10 central nucleotides matching TRBD2. The sequence came from a female BALB/c mouse given C57BL/6 T cells with graft-versus-host disease after an allogeneic hematopoietic cell transplant. The CDR3 bases that were read are TGTGGTGCTAGGGAACTGGGGGGGAGCTCCTATGAACAGTAC. Its amino acids are CGARELGGSSYEQY. The complete CDR3 reads CGARELGGSSYEQYF.